In its sample, the clone carrying this T cell receptor beta chain was seen many times. What it binds is unknown. During its preparation, the TCRbeta library received unique molecular identifiers. Via MiXCR, TCRdb re-called the PCR reads, giving one row per CDR3 protein. Of about 160,000 distinct CDR3 sequences in the sample, more than 9.5% were seen once. This specimen belongs to a study of T-cell reconstitution after alpha-beta-depleted transplantation in children. Study-level points and caveats: One year after transplant, T-cell counts and diversity came mostly from newly produced T cells. Expanded clones from the graft, numbering several hundred, reportedly supplied alpha-beta T cells about two months after transplant.

The germline CDR1 and CDR2 sequences are LGHNA and YNFKEQ. Trimming cost V 3 bases and J 8 bases, with 13 bases left between them. This CDR3 region has 14 residues. This chain links TRBV4-2 with TRBJ1-4; no reliable D call. This receptor was identified in a boy between 2 and 15 years old with acute myeloid leukemia, due to receive a stem cell transplant. The sample consisted of PBMCs, taken before TCRalphabeta/CD19-depleted stem cell transplant. In DNA, the CDR3 is TGTGCCAGCAGCCAGAGAGACCTTGGCGAAAAACTGTTTTTT. Amino acid sequence: CASSQRDLGEKLFF.